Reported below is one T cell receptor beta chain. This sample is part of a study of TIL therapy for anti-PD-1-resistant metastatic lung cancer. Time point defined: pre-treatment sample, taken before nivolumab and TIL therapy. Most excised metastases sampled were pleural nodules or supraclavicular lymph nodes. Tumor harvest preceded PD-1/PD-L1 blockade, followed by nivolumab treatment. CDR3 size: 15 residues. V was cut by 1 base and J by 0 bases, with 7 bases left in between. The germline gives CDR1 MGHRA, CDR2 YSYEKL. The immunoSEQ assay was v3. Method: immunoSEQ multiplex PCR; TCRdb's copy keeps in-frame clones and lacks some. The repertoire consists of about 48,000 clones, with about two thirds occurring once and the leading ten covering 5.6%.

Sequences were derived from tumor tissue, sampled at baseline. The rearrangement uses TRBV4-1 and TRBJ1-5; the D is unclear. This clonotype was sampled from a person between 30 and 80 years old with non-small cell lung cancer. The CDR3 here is CASSQVDISNQPQHF. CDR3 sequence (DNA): TGCGCCAGCAGCCAAGTAGACATTAGCAATCAGCCCCAGCATTTT.